This TCR beta chain originates from a study of monozygotic twins with inflammatory bowel disease. TCRdb re-called the 5' RACE reads; every CDR3 protein appears as one record, without DNA. The clone table shows around 140,000 distinct CDR3 sequences, with the ten largest holding less than 3%. Per the germline V gene, CDR1 is MNHEY and CDR2 is SMNVEV (reference sequence). This CDR3 is 11 amino acids long. The chain recombines TRBV27 with TRBJ2-1. The clonotype originates from a human donor with ulcerative colitis or Crohn's disease, or a healthy co-twin of an affected twin (not recorded which). The material sequenced was blood. CDR3 in amino acids: CASSWFDEQFF.